A single sample is the source of the 25 T cell receptor beta chains below, sequenced in a study of CD8 T cells in ankylosing spondylitis. Via MiXCR, TCRdb re-called the 5' RACE reads, giving one row per CDR3 protein. The table records approximately 250,000 distinct CDR3 sequences, 8% to 9% of them present only once. The sequenced sample was blood, either unsorted or a sorted T cell fraction (not recorded which). Source of these receptors: a female donor with ankylosing spondylitis or in good health (not recorded which).

At least ten counts were recorded for this clonotype. The J gene is TRBJ2-7, the V gene TRBV27; 8 nucleotides agree with TRBD1. With 6 bases clipped from V and 6 bases from J, the junction kept 13 bases outside the gene matches. Looked up from germline, CDR1 is MNHEY and CDR2 is SMNVEV (reference sequence). CDR3 length: 15 amino acids. CDR3 nucleotide sequence: TGTGCCAGCAGCCATCCGGGACAGGAGCGTCGCGAGCAGTACTTC. Translation: CASSHPGQERREQYF.

As DNA, the CDR3 is TGTGCCAGCAGCTTAATGTCTAGCGGGAGTGGAGATGAGCAGTTCTTC. Translation gives CASSLMSSGSGDEQFF. The J gene is TRBJ2-1, the V gene TRBV7-2, with TRBD2 matching 10 bases. The V and J ends lost 2 bases and 8 bases, in that order; junction bases with no gene match: 9. The CDR3 is 16 amino acids. Germline values: CDR1 SGHTA, CDR2 FQGNSA.

There are many counts of this clonotype. This chain uses TRBV2 with TRBJ2-7; the D gene is possibly TRBD1 (5 bases). Trimming cost V 7 bases and J 3 bases, with 13 bases left between them. From germline, CDR1 is SNHLY and CDR2 FYNNEI. The CDR3 loop spans 13 amino acids. CDR3 sequence (DNA): TGTGCCAGCAAAGTAGGACAAGACTACGAGCAGTACTTC. Protein product: CASKVGQDYEQYF. Variable domain in full (rest from reference TRBV2 and TRBJ2-7): EPEVTQTPSHQVTQMGQEVILRCVPISNHLYFYWYRQILGQKVEFLVSFYNNEISEKSEIFDDQFSVERPDGSNFTLKIRSTKLEDSAMYFCASKVGQDYEQYFGPGTRLTVT.

This clonotype was observed at least ten times. The chain is built from TRBV20-1 and TRBJ2-5, with 7 nucleotides matching TRBD2. This CDR3 is built from 17 residues. Germline CDR1 is DFQATT and CDR2 is SNEGSKA (reference sequence). The V and J ends lost 5 bases and 5 bases, in that order; junction bases with no gene match: 20. Here the CDR3 reads CSAPIGGASGKGETQYF. The DNA for the CDR3 is TGCAGTGCTCCTATCGGTGGTGCTAGCGGAAAAGGGGAGACCCAGTACTTC.

This clonotype was seen ten or more times. The V call is TRBV29-1, the J call TRBJ2-1; unclear D gene. Trimming shortened V by 4 bases and J by 8 bases, and 18 bases separated the two germline ends. Germline V gives CDR1 SQVTM, CDR2 ANQGSEA. This CDR3 has 14 amino acids. The CDR3 DNA reads TGCAGCGTTGTTGCCCCCCGGGCCAATTATGAGCAGTTCTTC. It is translated as CSVVAPRANYEQFF.

This clonotype was recorded at least ten times. This chain joins TRBV11-3 and TRBJ2-1; D is uncertain. The CDR3 has 13 residues. The V gene's germline CDR1 is SGHNT and CDR2 YENEEA. V was trimmed by 4 bases and J by 8 bases, leaving 12 bases between them. CDR3 in DNA: TGTGCCAGCAGCTATCGACACGGGTATGAGCAGTTCTTC. Translating it yields CASSYRHGYEQFF.

Only one count was recorded for this clonotype. The rearrangement links TRBV20-1 to TRBJ2-7; 10 bases line up with TRBD2. CDR1 is DFQATT, CDR2 SNEGSKA, per germline (reference sequence). This CDR3 has 14 residues. Trimming at V came to 6 bases and at J to 4 bases, leaving 9 bases not matched to a gene. CDR3 bases: TGCAGTGCCGCCGAACTAGCGGGATCTTACGAGCAGTACTTC. It translates to CSAAELAGSYEQYF.

This clonotype was counted at least ten times. The chain has TRBV29-1 and TRBJ1-1; 7 nucleotides line up with TRBD1. V trimming: 0 bases; J trimming: 7 bases; junction bases outside the gene matches: 2. The germline V gene encodes CDR1 SQVTM and CDR2 ANQGSEA. The CDR3 runs to 12 residues. CDR3 region: CSVEEGGGEAFF. The CDR3 DNA reads TGCAGCGTTGAAGAAGGGGGCGGTGAAGCTTTCTTT.

This clonotype was seen at least ten times. This chain uses TRBV20-1 with TRBJ2-1, with D possibly TRBD2 on 6 matching bases. CDR3 length: 16 amino acids. Trimming took off 0 bases at V and 0 bases at J, with 12 bases between the two ends. Germline CDR1 is DFQATT and CDR2 is SNEGSKA (reference sequence). The CDR3 spells CSARDGSGRSYNEQFF. In DNA form, the CDR3 reads TGCAGTGCTAGAGATGGGAGCGGGCGCTCCTACAATGAGCAGTTCTTC.

This clonotype appeared many times. The CDR3 region has the DNA TGTGCCAGCAGTCCCCTTCGGGGCCCTGGAAACACCATATATTTT. This sequence encodes CASSPLRGPGNTIYF. This chain uses TRBV12-3 or TRBV12-4 with TRBJ1-3; possibly TRBD1 for D (5 bases). This CDR3 contains 15 residues. The V and J ends lost 5 bases and 2 bases respectively, with 13 bases between them.

This clonotype was recorded many times. The chain's CDR3 is CASSWGIGRNEQFF. CDR3 nucleotides: TGCGCCAGCAGCTGGGGGATAGGGAGGAATGAGCAGTTCTTC. The chain joins TRBV5-1 to TRBJ2-1, with D tentatively TRBD2 (6 bases). Trimming stripped 3 bases from V and 7 bases from J, with 14 bases between. The V gene's germline CDR1 is SGHRS and CDR2 YFSETQ. The CDR3 loop spans 14 amino acids. The full variable domain, rest sourced from reference TRBV5-1 and TRBJ2-1, is KAGVTQTPRYLIKTRGQQVTLSCSPISGHRSVSWYQQTPGQGLQFLFEYFSETQRNKGNFPGRFSGRQFSNSRSEMNVSTLELGDSALYLCASSWGIGRNEQFFGPGTRLTVL.

This clonotype was counted many times. The rearrangement uses TRBV7-2 and TRBJ2-7, with 9 bases that match TRBD2. Germline values: CDR1 SGHTA, CDR2 FQGNSA. This CDR3 has 15 amino acids. After removal of 0 bases from V and 0 bases from J, the junction contained 0 bases not matched to a gene. CDR3 sequence: CASSLASGSSYEQYF. Here the CDR3 DNA reads TGTGCCAGCAGCTTAGCTAGCGGGAGCTCCTACGAGCAGTACTTC.

The gene calls are TRBV7-2 and TRBJ2-7; possible D gene TRBD2, 8 bases. CDR3 length: 15 amino acids. In germline, CDR1 is SGHTA, CDR2 FQGNSA. Trimming removed 5 bases at V and 3 bases at J, with 17 bases between. In DNA, the CDR3 is TGTGCCAGCAGCGTTAGCGGGACAGATATCTACGAGCAGTACTTC. It translates to CASSVSGTDIYEQYF.

This clonotype was seen repeatedly, ten times or more. V gene TRBV27 combines with J gene TRBJ1-1; D remains ambiguous. The CDR3 length is 13 residues. Germline CDR1 and CDR2: MNHEY and SMNVEV (reference sequence). V gave up 4 bases and J gave up 5 bases, with 11 bases separating them. CDR3 sequence: CASSSSRRTEAFF. The CDR3 DNA reads as TGTGCCAGCAGTTCGTCTAGAAGGACTGAAGCTTTCTTT.

At least ten counts were recorded for this clonotype. V gene TRBV20-1 combines with J gene TRBJ2-5; possibly TRBD2 for D (7 bases). This CDR3 is 14 amino acids long. V shed 1 base and J shed 4 bases, with 13 bases lying between them. Germline V CDR1 and CDR2: DFQATT, SNEGSKA (reference sequence). CDR3 loop: CSARGFGGRETQYF. The DNA of the CDR3 is TGCAGTGCTAGAGGGTTCGGGGGGCGAGAGACCCAGTACTTC.

A few counts support this clonotype. The rearrangement uses TRBV5-1 and TRBJ2-1; 7 bases are a match to TRBD2. V was clipped by 7 bases and J by 7 bases; unmatched bases: 11. CDR1 SGHRS and CDR2 YFSETQ come from the germline V gene. The CDR3 length is 14 residues. The CDR3 region has the DNA TGCGCCAGCGCCCCGATACTAGCGAAGAATGAGCAGTTCTTC. Translated, it gives CASAPILAKNEQFF.

This clonotype was picked up many times. The rearrangement joins TRBV7-8 to TRBJ2-7; D gene unclear. CDR1 is SGHVS, CDR2 FQNEAQ, per germline. The CDR3 is 12 amino acids. Trimming stripped 2 bases from V and 7 bases from J, with 9 bases between. The DNA for the CDR3 is TGTGCCAGCAGCTTACTCTCGGGTGAGCAGTACTTC. Protein product: CASSLLSGEQYF.

This clonotype was seen at least ten times. V is TRBV20-1 and J is TRBJ1-3; TRBD1 might be the D (6 bases). The CDR3 extends over 20 amino acids. V shed 1 base and J shed 0 bases, with 25 bases lying between them. Germline V lookup: CDR1 DFQATT, CDR2 SNEGSKA (reference sequence). The CDR3 is CSARGQTRTVIPYSGNTIYF. The CDR3 DNA sequence: TGCAGTGCTAGAGGGCAGACACGGACAGTGATCCCTTACTCTGGAAACACCATATATTTT.

In this sample, this clonotype turned up many times. The chain uses TRBV5-8 and TRBJ2-1, with a weak D call TRBD2 (5 bases). The CDR3 has 16 amino acids. Trimming pared 9 bases from V and 3 bases from J, leaving 22 bases between. Germline lookup yields CDR1 SGHTS and CDR2 YDEGEE. The CDR3 spells CATPTGRGGVYNEQFF. The CDR3 DNA reads as TGTGCCACCCCGACTGGGAGAGGTGGGGTCTACAATGAGCAGTTCTTC.

This clonotype has a handful of counts. With a much larger clone just one base away, this may be a read error. V gene TRBV6-5 combines with J gene TRBJ2-7, with TRBD2 matching 7 bases. With 2 bases clipped from V and 2 bases from J, the junction kept 9 bases outside the gene matches. The germline V gene encodes CDR1 MNHEY and CDR2 SVGAGI. The CDR3 extends over 16 amino acids. The CDR3, as DNA: TGTGCCAGCAGTTACACTAGGACTAGGAGGACCTACGAGCAGTACTTC. Residues: CASSYTRTRRTYEQYF.

This clonotype was observed many times. The chain is built from TRBV7-8 and TRBJ2-3; D is uncertain. The V and J ends lost 3 bases and 7 bases respectively, with 14 bases between them. Germline V lookup: CDR1 SGHVS, CDR2 FQNEAQ. There are 14 residues in the CDR3. In nucleotides, the CDR3 is TGTGCCAGCAGCTTTACCGCCCGGCAGAATACGCAGTATTTT. It is translated as CASSFTARQNTQYF.

Many counts were recorded for this clonotype. The V gene is TRBV20-1, the J gene TRBJ2-2; 7 bases match TRBD2. Germline assignment: CDR1 DFQATT and CDR2 SNEGSKA (reference sequence). V dropped 3 bases and J dropped 1; count of bases not matched to a gene: 5. The CDR3 length is 15 residues. The CDR3: CSASPAGVNTGELFF. The CDR3 nucleotides read TGCAGTGCTAGCCCCGCGGGGGTGAACACCGGGGAGCTGTTTTTT.

CDR3 nucleotide sequence: TGTGCCACCCGCCGGTTGAGGGGGGTCCCTGAAGCTTTCTTT. Translated: CATRRLRGVPEAFF. The chain is built from TRBV2 and TRBJ1-1, with TRBD1 as a possible D gene (6 bases). Germline V gene lookup returns CDR1 SNHLY and CDR2 FYNNEI. Trimming took 10 bases from V and 6 from J, leaving 21 bases between them. The length of the CDR3 is 14 residues. The variable domain in full, with the rest retrieved from reference TRBV2 and TRBJ1-1, is EPEVTQTPSHQVTQMGQEVILRCVPISNHLYFYWYRQILGQKVEFLVSFYNNEISEKSEIFDDQFSVERPDGSNFTLKIRSTKLEDSAMYFCATRRLRGVPEAFFGQGTRLTVV.

This clonotype was picked up many times. The chain's CDR3 is CSVEAPQGYNEQFF. DNA for the CDR3: TGCAGCGTTGAAGCACCCCAGGGGTACAATGAGCAGTTCTTC. V and J are TRBV29-1 and TRBJ2-1, with TRBD1 as a possible D gene (6 bases). The V end lost 1 base, the J end lost 4 bases, and 11 bases lay between the germline ends. This CDR3 is 14 amino acids long. Germline V gene data show CDR1 as SQVTM and CDR2 as ANQGSEA.

This clonotype was seen ten or more times. The chain is built from TRBV5-1 and TRBJ1-3, with unresolved D. V gave up 0 bases and J gave up 0 bases, with 7 bases separating them. CDR1 is SGHRS and CDR2 is YFSETQ in the germline V gene. The CDR3 is 15 amino acids. CDR3 residues: CASSLVQNSGNTIYF. The CDR3 nucleotides read TGCGCCAGCAGCTTGGTACAGAACTCTGGAAACACCATATATTTT.